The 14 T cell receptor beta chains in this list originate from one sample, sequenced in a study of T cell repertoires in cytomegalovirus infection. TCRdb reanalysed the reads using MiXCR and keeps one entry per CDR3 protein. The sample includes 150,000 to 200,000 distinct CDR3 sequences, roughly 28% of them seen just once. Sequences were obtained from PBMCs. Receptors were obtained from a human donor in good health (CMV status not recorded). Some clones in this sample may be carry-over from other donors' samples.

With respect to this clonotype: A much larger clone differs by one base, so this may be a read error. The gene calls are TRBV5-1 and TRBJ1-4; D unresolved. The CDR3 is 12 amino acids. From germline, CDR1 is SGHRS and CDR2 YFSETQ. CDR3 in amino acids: CASKDTDENLFF. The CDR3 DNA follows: TGCGCCAGCAAGGATACAGATGAAAATCTGTTTTTT.

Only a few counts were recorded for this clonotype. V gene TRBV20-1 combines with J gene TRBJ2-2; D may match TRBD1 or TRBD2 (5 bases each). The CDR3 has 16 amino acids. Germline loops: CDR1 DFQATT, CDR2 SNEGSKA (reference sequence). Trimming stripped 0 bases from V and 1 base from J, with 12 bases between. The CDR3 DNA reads TGCAGTGCTAGAGATCAGGGCCGGGAGAACACCGGGGAGCTGTTTTTT. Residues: CSARDQGRENTGELFF.

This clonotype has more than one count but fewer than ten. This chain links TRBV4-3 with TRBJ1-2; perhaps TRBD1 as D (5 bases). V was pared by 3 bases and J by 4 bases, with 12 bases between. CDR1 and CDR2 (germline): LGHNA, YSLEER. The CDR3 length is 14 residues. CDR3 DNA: TGCGCCAGCAGCCACGAGGGACCCGCCTATGGCTACACCTTC. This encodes CASSHEGPAYGYTF.

CDR3 protein: CASSREDVATNEKLFF. CDR3 DNA: TGCGCCAGCAGCCGGGAGGACGTTGCAACTAATGAAAAACTGTTTTTT. The chain is built from TRBV5-1 and TRBJ1-4, with D unresolved. V shed 4 bases and J shed 0 bases, with 13 bases lying between them. CDR3 length: 16 amino acids. The V gene's germline CDR1 is SGHRS and CDR2 YFSETQ.

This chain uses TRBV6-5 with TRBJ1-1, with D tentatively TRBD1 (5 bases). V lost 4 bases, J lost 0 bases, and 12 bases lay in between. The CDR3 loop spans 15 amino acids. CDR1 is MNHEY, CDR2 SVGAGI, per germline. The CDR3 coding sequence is TGTGCCAGCAGTTCCCAGACAGATCTGAACACTGAAGCTTTCTTT. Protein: CASSSQTDLNTEAFF.

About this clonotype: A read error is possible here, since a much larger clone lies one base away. CDR3 sequence (DNA): TGTGCCATCAGCTTAGAGGGTCTACACTATGGCTACACCTTC. Amino acid sequence: CAISLEGLHYGYTF. V is TRBV7-9 and J is TRBJ1-2, with D unclear. The V gene's germline CDR1 is SEHNR and CDR2 FQNEAQ (reference sequence). The CDR3 is made up of 14 amino acids.

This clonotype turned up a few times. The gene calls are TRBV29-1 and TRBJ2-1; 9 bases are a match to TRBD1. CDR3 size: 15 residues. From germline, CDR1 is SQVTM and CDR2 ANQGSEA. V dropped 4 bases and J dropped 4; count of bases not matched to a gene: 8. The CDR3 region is CSVAPRDRVYNEQFF. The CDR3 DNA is TGCAGCGTTGCCCCCCGGGACAGGGTTTACAATGAGCAGTTCTTC.

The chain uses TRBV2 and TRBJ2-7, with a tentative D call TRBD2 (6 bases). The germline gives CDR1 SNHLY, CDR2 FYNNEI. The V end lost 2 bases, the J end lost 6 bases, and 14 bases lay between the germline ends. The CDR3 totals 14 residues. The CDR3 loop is CASSELLGTGEQYF. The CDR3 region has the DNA TGTGCCAGCAGTGAACTCCTAGGGACTGGCGAGCAGTACTTC.

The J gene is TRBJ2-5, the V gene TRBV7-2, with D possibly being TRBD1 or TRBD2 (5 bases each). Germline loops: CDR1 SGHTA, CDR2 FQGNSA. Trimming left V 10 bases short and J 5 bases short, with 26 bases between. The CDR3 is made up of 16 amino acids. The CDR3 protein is CATQKAGTHRGETQYF. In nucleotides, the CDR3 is TGTGCCACCCAGAAAGCCGGGACGCATCGAGGGGAGACCCAGTACTTC.

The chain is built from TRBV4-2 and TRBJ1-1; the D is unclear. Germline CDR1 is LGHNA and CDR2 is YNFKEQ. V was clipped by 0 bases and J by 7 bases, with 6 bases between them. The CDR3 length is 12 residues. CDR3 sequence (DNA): TGTGCCAGCAGCCAAGATAGCGGTGAAGCTTTCTTT. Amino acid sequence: CASSQDSGEAFF.

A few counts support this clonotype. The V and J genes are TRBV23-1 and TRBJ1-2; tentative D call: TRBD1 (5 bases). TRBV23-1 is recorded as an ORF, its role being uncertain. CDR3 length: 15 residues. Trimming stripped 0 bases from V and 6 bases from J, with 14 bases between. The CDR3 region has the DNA TGCGCCAGCAGTCAATCGTGGGACCCTGGGAATGGCTACACCTTC. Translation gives CASSQSWDPGNGYTF.

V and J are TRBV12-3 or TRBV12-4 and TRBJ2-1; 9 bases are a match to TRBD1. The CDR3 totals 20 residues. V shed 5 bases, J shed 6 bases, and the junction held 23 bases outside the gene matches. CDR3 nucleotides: TGTGCCAGCAGTCCCCCTCGGGACAGGGCAGTAGGATTGAGGGTCAATGAGCAGTTCTTC. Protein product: CASSPPRDRAVGLRVNEQFF.

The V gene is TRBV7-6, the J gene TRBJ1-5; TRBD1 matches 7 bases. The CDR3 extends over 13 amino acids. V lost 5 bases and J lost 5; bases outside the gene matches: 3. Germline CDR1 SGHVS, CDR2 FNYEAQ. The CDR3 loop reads CASSPTGDQPQHF. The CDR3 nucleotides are TGTGCCAGCAGCCCTACAGGGGATCAGCCCCAGCATTTT.

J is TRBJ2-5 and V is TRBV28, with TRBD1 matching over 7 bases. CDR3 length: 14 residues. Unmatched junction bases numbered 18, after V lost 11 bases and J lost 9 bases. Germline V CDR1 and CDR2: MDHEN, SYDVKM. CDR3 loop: CAASEGGSRWAQYF. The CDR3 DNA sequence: TGTGCCGCATCCGAAGGGGGCAGCAGGTGGGCCCAGTACTTC.